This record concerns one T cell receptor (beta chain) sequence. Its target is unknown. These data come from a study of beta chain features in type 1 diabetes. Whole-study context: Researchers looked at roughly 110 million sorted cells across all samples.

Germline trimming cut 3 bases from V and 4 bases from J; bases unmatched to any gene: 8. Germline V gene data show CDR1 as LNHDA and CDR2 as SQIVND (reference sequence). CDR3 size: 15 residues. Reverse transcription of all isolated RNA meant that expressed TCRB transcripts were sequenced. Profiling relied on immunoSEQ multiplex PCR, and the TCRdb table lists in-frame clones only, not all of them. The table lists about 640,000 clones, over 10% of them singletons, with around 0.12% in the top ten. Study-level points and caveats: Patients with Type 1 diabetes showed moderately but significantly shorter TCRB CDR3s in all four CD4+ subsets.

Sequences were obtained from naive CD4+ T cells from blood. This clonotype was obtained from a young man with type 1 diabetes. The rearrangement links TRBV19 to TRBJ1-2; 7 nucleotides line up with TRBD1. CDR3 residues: CASSMRSRQGYGYTF. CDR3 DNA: TGTGCCAGTAGTATGAGATCGAGACAGGGCTATGGCTACACCTTC.